These T cell receptor beta chains were read from a single sample in a study of brain T cells in children with intractable seizures. Assay: immunoSEQ multiplex PCR; the TCRdb copy retains only in-frame clones and omits some. The table records about 340,000 clones, over 90% of them present only once. Here the sequenced sample was peripheral blood, taken approximately 5 months after surgery. The receptors originated from a boy under two years old with tuberous sclerosis and intractable seizures. CDR3s include the opening cysteine and the closing phenylalanine or tryptophan. D genes are given only for firm matches.

j_call,d_call,v_call,cdr3_aa,cdr3_nt
TRBJ2-5,TRBD2,TRBV9,CASSVAASGMTQYF,TGTGCCAGCAGCGTAGCGGCTAGCGGGATGACCCAGTACTTC
TRBJ2-1,-,TRBV2,CASRSYNEQFF,TGTGCCAGCCGATCTTACAATGAGCAGTTCTTC
TRBJ2-5,-,TRBV3-1/TRBV3-2,CASSQAPTRGGETQYF,TGTGCCAGCAGCCAAGCCCCCACCCGAGGGGGAGAGACCCAGTACTTC
TRBJ2-1,-,TRBV11-2,CASSFLQGSDNEQFF,TGTGCCAGCAGCTTTCTACAGGGCTCGGACAATGAGCAGTTCTTC
TRBJ2-1,TRBD2,TRBV5-1,CASSLEAGGLDEQFF,TGCGCCAGCAGCTTGGAAGCGGGGGGGCTGGATGAGCAGTTCTTC
TRBJ1-1,-,TRBV6-5,CASNRGGFYHTEAFF,TGTGCCAGCAATAGAGGGGGGTTTTATCACACTGAAGCTTTCTTT
TRBJ2-5,-,TRBV30,CAWGHLKETQYF,TGTGCCTGGGGCCATTTGAAAGAGACCCAGTACTTC
TRBJ2-7,-,TRBV5-6,CASSLGAGTYEQYF,TGTGCCAGCAGCTTGGGGGCAGGAACCTACGAGCAGTACTTC
TRBJ1-2,-,TRBV14,CASSQVGGSNYGYTF,TGTGCCAGCAGCCAAGTTGGGGGAAGTAACTATGGCTACACCTTC
TRBJ1-4,TRBD1,TRBV3-1/TRBV3-2,CASSRDRGFEKLFF,TGTGCCAGCAGCCGGGACAGGGGTTTTGAAAAACTGTTTTTT